This T cell receptor beta chain was recovered during a study of regulatory T cells in long-lasting Graves disease. Time point of the sample: newly diagnosed GD, antithyroid drugs for less than 3 months. PBMC-derived RNA was used for the TCR library. By American Thyroid Association guidelines, Graves' disease was diagnosed in the cohort. Assembly of TCR beta libraries relied on iRepertoire HTBI primers together with Arm-PCR of CDR3 regions. MiXCR, applied by TCRdb to the multiplex PCR reads, yields one record per CDR3 protein. The repertoire consists of 540,000 or so distinct CDR3 sequences, with roughly 13% occurring once and the leading ten covering roughly a tenth. In this sample, this clonotype turned up many times. This CDR3 region has 15 residues. Per germline, CDR1 DFQATT and CDR2 SNEGSKA (reference sequence). The V gene end was trimmed by 6 bases and the J gene end by 8 bases; junction bases not matched to a gene: 10.

The sample was also linked to a second study, of T cells in Graves' hyperthyroidism and ophthalmopathy. That source adds: Newly diagnosed patients aged 18 to 65 had hyperthyroidism of under 2 months' duration. Researchers found most expanded thyroid clonotypes above 0.001 in blood as well.

This material consisted of peripheral blood mononuclear cells (PBMCs), taken at new diagnosis, from a patient treated with antithyroid drugs. The J gene is TRBJ2-1, the V gene TRBV20-1, with TRBD2 matching over 13 bases. The clonotype originates from a man younger than 40 with Graves disease. The CDR3 here is CSADPGLAGRDEQFF. CDR3 sequence (DNA): TGCAGTGCCGATCCGGGACTAGCGGGGCGTGATGAGCAGTTCTTC.